This TCR beta chain was sequenced for a study of identical twins. This CDR3 comprises 18 residues. Germline CDR1 and CDR2: SGHTA and FQGTGA. V lost 4 bases, J lost 4 bases, and 11 bases stayed unmatched. Template switching added a universal primer site, and cDNA bore unique molecular identifiers. TCRdb ran MiXCR on the 5' RACE reads and lists one entry per CDR3 protein. The data show about 890,000 distinct CDR3 sequences, over 9% seen once. The same sample was also used in a study of yellow fever vaccine responses in identical twins. That work adds: Twins reportedly mounted vaccine T cell responses that seemed partly convergent, partly personalized.

Input material: PBMCs. This sequence originates from a woman between 18 and 29 years old in good health. The chain combines TRBV7-3 with TRBJ2-1, with 12 bases identical to TRBD2. CDR3 in DNA: TGTGCCAGCAGCTCTCTAGCGGGAGGGCCCCCTCCTTACAATGAGCAGTTCTTC. Translating it yields CASSSLAGGPPPYNEQFF.